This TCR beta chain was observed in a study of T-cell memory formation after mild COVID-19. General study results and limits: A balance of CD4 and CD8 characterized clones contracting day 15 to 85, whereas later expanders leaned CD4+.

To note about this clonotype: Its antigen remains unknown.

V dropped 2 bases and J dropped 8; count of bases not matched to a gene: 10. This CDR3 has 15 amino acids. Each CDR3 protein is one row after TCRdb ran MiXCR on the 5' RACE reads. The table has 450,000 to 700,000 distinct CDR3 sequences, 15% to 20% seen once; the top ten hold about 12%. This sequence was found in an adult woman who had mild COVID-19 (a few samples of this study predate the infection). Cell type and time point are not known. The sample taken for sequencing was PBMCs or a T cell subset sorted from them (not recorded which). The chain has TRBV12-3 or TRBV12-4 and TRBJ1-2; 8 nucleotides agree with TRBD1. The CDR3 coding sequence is TGTGCCAGCAGTTTAAAGGGAGGACAGGGAGGCGGCTACACCTTC. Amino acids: CASSLKGGQGGGYTF.